Listed below are T cell receptor beta chains from one sample, sequenced in a study of blood T cell repertoires in COVID-19. TCRdb's copy holds only in-frame clones and misses some; the assay was immunoSEQ multiplex PCR. Of 400,000 to 550,000 clones listed, 70% to 90% are singletons. The source material was PBMCs or T cells enriched from blood (not recorded which). The receptor source for this set is a woman aged 18-30 years with acute COVID-19. CDR3s include the opening cysteine and the closing phenylalanine or tryptophan. D genes are given only for firm matches. The size field is filled for only some rows; it gives once, few, many or a size class.

d_gene: TRBD2
len: 14
j_gene: TRBJ2-3
v_gene: TRBV29-1
abundance: few
CDR3aa: CSGGTSGGRDTQYF
CDR3nt: TGCAGCGGCGGGACTAGCGGGGGGAGAGATACGCAGTATTTT

d_gene: TRBD1
len: 16
j_gene: TRBJ2-3
v_gene: TRBV12-5
abundance: -
CDR3aa: CASGPPPGQGTDTQYF
CDR3nt: TGTGCTAGTGGACCCCCGCCGGGACAGGGAACAGATACGCAGTATTTT

d_gene: TRBD1
len: 13
j_gene: TRBJ1-5
v_gene: TRBV10-3
abundance: -
CDR3aa: CAISSQGDQPQHF
CDR3nt: TGTGCCATCAGTTCACAGGGGGATCAGCCCCAGCATTTT

d_gene: -
len: 17
j_gene: TRBJ2-3
v_gene: TRBV5-1
abundance: -
CDR3aa: CASSSGPQGWGTDTQYF
CDR3nt: TGCGCCAGCAGCTCGGGACCACAGGGTTGGGGGACAGATACGCAGTATTTT

d_gene: -
len: 13
j_gene: TRBJ2-1
v_gene: TRBV5-4
abundance: -
CDR3aa: CASSPLGGNEQFF
CDR3nt: TGTGCCAGCAGCCCGTTAGGCGGGAATGAGCAGTTCTTC

d_gene: -
len: 15
j_gene: TRBJ1-1
v_gene: TRBV7-3
abundance: -
CDR3aa: CASSLNPGTNTEAFF
CDR3nt: TGTGCCAGCAGCTTAAATCCAGGAACGAACACTGAAGCTTTCTTT

d_gene: -
len: 13
j_gene: TRBJ1-1
v_gene: TRBV19
abundance: -
CDR3aa: CASGGIMNTEAFF
CDR3nt: TGTGCCAGCGGGGGGATCATGAACACTGAAGCTTTCTTT

d_gene: TRBD2
len: 15
j_gene: TRBJ2-2
v_gene: TRBV11-2
abundance: -
CDR3aa: CASSLTSGDTGELFF
CDR3nt: TGTGCCAGCAGCTTGACTAGCGGGGACACCGGGGAGCTGTTTTTT

d_gene: -
len: 15
j_gene: TRBJ1-2
v_gene: TRBV2
abundance: -
CDR3aa: CASTFTLRDSYGYTF
CDR3nt: TGTGCCAGCACCTTTACTCTCCGGGACTCCTATGGCTACACCTTC

d_gene: -
len: 13
j_gene: TRBJ1-4
v_gene: TRBV30
abundance: -
CDR3aa: CAWARSVNEKLFF
CDR3nt: TGTGCCTGGGCTAGATCCGTAAATGAAAAACTGTTTTTT

d_gene: -
len: 15
j_gene: TRBJ1-2
v_gene: TRBV5-6
abundance: -
CDR3aa: CASSFRGAYGYGYTF
CDR3nt: TGTGCCAGCAGCTTTCGGGGGGCGTATGGCTATGGCTACACCTTC

d_gene: TRBD2
len: 17
j_gene: TRBJ2-1
v_gene: TRBV4-3
abundance: -
CDR3aa: CASSQATSGSSYNEQFF
CDR3nt: TGCGCCAGCAGCCAAGCTACTAGCGGGAGCTCCTACAATGAGCAGTTCTTC

d_gene: -
len: 15
j_gene: TRBJ1-1
v_gene: TRBV7-2
abundance: -
CDR3aa: CASSLEAGASTEAFF
CDR3nt: TGTGCCAGCAGCTTAGAAGCGGGGGCGTCCACTGAAGCTTTCTTT

d_gene: -
len: 11
j_gene: TRBJ1-2
v_gene: TRBV5-6
abundance: -
CDR3aa: CASSGQYGYTF
CDR3nt: TGTGCCAGCAGTGGACAGTATGGCTACACCTTC

d_gene: -
len: 13
j_gene: TRBJ1-2
v_gene: TRBV12-3/TRBV12-4
abundance: -
CDR3aa: CASSLAAGHGYTF
CDR3nt: TGTGCCAGCAGTTTAGCTGCAGGTCATGGCTACACCTTC

d_gene: TRBD1
len: 16
j_gene: TRBJ1-2
v_gene: TRBV18
abundance: -
CDR3aa: CASSRDSSKSNYGYTF
CDR3nt: TGTGCCAGCTCCCGGGACAGTAGTAAGTCGAACTATGGCTACACCTTC

d_gene: -
len: 14
j_gene: TRBJ1-6
v_gene: TRBV4-1
abundance: -
CDR3aa: CASKRDSYNSPLHF
CDR3nt: TGCGCCAGCAAGCGGGATTCCTATAATTCACCCCTCCACTTT

d_gene: TRBD1
len: 13
j_gene: TRBJ2-7
v_gene: TRBV10-3
abundance: -
CDR3aa: CATGTGSSYEQYF
CDR3nt: TGTGCCACAGGGACAGGGTCCTCCTACGAGCAGTACTTC

d_gene: -
len: 13
j_gene: TRBJ2-7
v_gene: TRBV2
abundance: -
CDR3aa: CASRVMGADEQYF
CDR3nt: TGTGCCAGCAGGGTAATGGGGGCGGACGAGCAGTACTTC

d_gene: -
len: 15
j_gene: TRBJ2-5
v_gene: TRBV4-3
abundance: -
CDR3aa: CASSQVADPEETQYF
CDR3nt: TGCGCCAGCAGCCAAGTAGCGGACCCGGAAGAGACCCAGTACTTC

d_gene: TRBD1
len: 14
j_gene: TRBJ1-5
v_gene: TRBV7-2
abundance: -
CDR3aa: CASSEGQGDQPQHF
CDR3nt: TGTGCCAGCAGCGAAGGACAGGGGGATCAGCCCCAGCATTTT

d_gene: -
len: 15
j_gene: TRBJ2-5
v_gene: TRBV7-6
abundance: -
CDR3aa: CASSLAPRPQETQYF
CDR3nt: TGTGCCAGCAGCTTGGCACCTCGCCCACAAGAGACCCAGTACTTC

d_gene: TRBD2
len: 15
j_gene: TRBJ2-3
v_gene: TRBV24-1
abundance: -
CDR3aa: CATSDSGGFTDTQYF
CDR3nt: TGTGCCACCAGTGACAGCGGGGGCTTCACAGATACGCAGTATTTT

d_gene: TRBD1
len: 18
j_gene: TRBJ2-1
v_gene: TRBV7-3
abundance: few
CDR3aa: CASSLTPRTGGLDNEQFF
CDR3nt: TGTGCCAGCAGCTTAACCCCCCGGACAGGGGGTTTGGACAATGAGCAGTTCTTC

d_gene: -
len: 17
j_gene: TRBJ2-7
v_gene: TRBV4-2
abundance: once
CDR3aa: CASSQDTGGIGNYEQYF
CDR3nt: TGTGCCAGCAGCCAAGACACAGGCGGGATTGGAAACTACGAGCAGTACTTC

d_gene: TRBD1
len: 14
j_gene: TRBJ2-1
v_gene: TRBV4-2
abundance: -
CDR3aa: CASGSRGPYNEQFF
CDR3nt: TGTGCCAGTGGGAGCAGGGGGCCCTACAATGAGCAGTTCTTC

d_gene: TRBD1
len: 15
j_gene: TRBJ1-2
v_gene: TRBV5-1
abundance: -
CDR3aa: CASSADRGLIYGYTF
CDR3nt: TGCGCCAGCAGCGCGGACAGGGGGCTTATCTATGGCTACACCTTC

d_gene: TRBD1
len: 16
j_gene: TRBJ2-3
v_gene: TRBV24-1
abundance: -
CDR3aa: CATSVTGQGVTDTQYF
CDR3nt: TGTGCCACCAGTGTAACCGGACAGGGGGTAACAGATACGCAGTATTTT

d_gene: -
len: 15
j_gene: TRBJ1-1
v_gene: TRBV6-1
abundance: -
CDR3aa: CASSEFKGPGGQAFF
CDR3nt: TGTGCCAGCAGTGAATTCAAGGGTCCGGGGGGACAAGCTTTCTTT

d_gene: -
len: 11
j_gene: TRBJ1-1
v_gene: TRBV7-6
abundance: -
CDR3aa: CASSLGGKAFF
CDR3nt: TGTGCCAGCAGCTTAGGAGGGAAAGCTTTCTTT

d_gene: -
len: 14
j_gene: TRBJ1-5
v_gene: TRBV25-1
abundance: -
CDR3aa: CASSESGGGQPQHF
CDR3nt: TGTGCCAGCAGTGAATCGGGGGGCGGTCAGCCCCAGCATTTT

d_gene: TRBD1
len: 15
j_gene: TRBJ2-7
v_gene: TRBV2
abundance: -
CDR3aa: CASSDMGTALNEQYF
CDR3nt: TGTGCCAGCAGTGATATGGGGACAGCCCTCAACGAGCAGTACTTC

d_gene: -
len: 12
j_gene: TRBJ1-5
v_gene: TRBV4-1
abundance: -
CDR3aa: CASSQVGQPQHF
CDR3nt: TGCGCCAGCAGCCAAGTCGGTCAGCCCCAGCATTTT

d_gene: TRBD1
len: 14
j_gene: TRBJ2-2
v_gene: TRBV4-1
abundance: -
CDR3aa: CASSQRQGFGELFF
CDR3nt: TGCGCCAGCAGCCAACGACAGGGGTTTGGGGAGCTGTTTTTT

d_gene: TRBD1
len: 15
j_gene: TRBJ1-2
v_gene: TRBV5-4
abundance: -
CDR3aa: CASSPWTGTGYGYTF
CDR3nt: TGTGCCAGCAGCCCCTGGACAGGGACTGGCTATGGCTACACCTTC

d_gene: TRBD2
len: 13
j_gene: TRBJ2-1
v_gene: TRBV7-2
abundance: -
CDR3aa: CASRKTSGNEQFF
CDR3nt: TGTGCCAGCAGGAAGACTAGCGGTAATGAGCAGTTCTTC

d_gene: TRBD2
len: 17
j_gene: TRBJ2-3
v_gene: TRBV25-1
abundance: -
CDR3aa: CASSVSPRGGSTDTQYF
CDR3nt: TGTGCCAGCAGTGTCTCGCCGCGGGGGGGATCCACAGATACGCAGTATTTT

d_gene: -
len: 12
j_gene: TRBJ1-1
v_gene: TRBV6-5
abundance: once
CDR3aa: CASSYSGGSAFF
CDR3nt: TGTGCCAGCAGTTACTCGGGGGGTTCAGCTTTCTTT

d_gene: TRBD1
len: 16
j_gene: TRBJ2-1
v_gene: TRBV27
abundance: -
CDR3aa: CASSSIDRAHYNEQFF
CDR3nt: TGTGCCAGCAGTTCCATCGACAGGGCCCACTACAATGAGCAGTTCTTC

d_gene: -
len: 16
j_gene: TRBJ2-7
v_gene: TRBV25-1
abundance: once
CDR3aa: CASSAPSKTSSYEQYF
CDR3nt: TGTGCCAGCAGTGCCCCAAGTAAAACAAGCTCCTACGAGCAGTACTTC

d_gene: TRBD1
len: 17
j_gene: TRBJ1-5
v_gene: TRBV19
abundance: few
CDR3aa: CASSMGTGVGSNQPQHF
CDR3nt: TGTGCCAGTAGTATGGGGACAGGGGTTGGTAGCAATCAGCCCCAGCATTTT

d_gene: TRBD1
len: 18
j_gene: TRBJ1-3
v_gene: TRBV19
abundance: -
CDR3aa: CASSPSYGTGNSGNTIYF
CDR3nt: TGTGCCAGTAGTCCCAGCTACGGGACAGGGAATTCTGGAAACACCATATATTTT

d_gene: TRBD2
len: 15
j_gene: TRBJ2-5
v_gene: TRBV5-1
abundance: -
CDR3aa: CASSRTSGRAETQYF
CDR3nt: TGCGCCAGCAGCCGGACTAGCGGGAGGGCGGAGACCCAGTACTTC

d_gene: -
len: 16
j_gene: TRBJ2-7
v_gene: TRBV5-1
abundance: -
CDR3aa: CASSLVAGAISYEQYF
CDR3nt: TGCGCCAGCAGCTTGGTGGCGGGGGCGATATCCTACGAGCAGTACTTC

d_gene: -
len: 13
j_gene: TRBJ2-5
v_gene: TRBV7-2
abundance: -
CDR3aa: CASSFGSQETQYF
CDR3nt: TGTGCCAGCAGCTTTGGCAGCCAAGAGACCCAGTACTTC

d_gene: -
len: 16
j_gene: TRBJ2-2
v_gene: TRBV6-5
abundance: -
CDR3aa: CASSYTPESYTGELFF
CDR3nt: TGTGCCAGCAGTTACACCCCAGAATCATACACCGGGGAGCTGTTTTTT

d_gene: -
len: 13
j_gene: TRBJ2-5
v_gene: TRBV27
abundance: -
CDR3aa: CASSLFSEETQYF
CDR3nt: TGTGCCAGCAGCCTTTTCAGCGAAGAGACCCAGTACTTC

d_gene: TRBD1
len: 14
j_gene: TRBJ1-2
v_gene: TRBV18
abundance: -
CDR3aa: CASSPGQGIDGYTF
CDR3nt: TGTGCCAGCTCACCCGGACAGGGAATCGATGGCTACACCTTC

d_gene: -
len: 18
j_gene: TRBJ2-6
v_gene: TRBV10-3
abundance: -
CDR3aa: CAITGRTGLSSGANVLTF
CDR3nt: TGTGCCATCACGGGCAGGACAGGACTATCCTCTGGGGCCAACGTCCTGACTTTC

d_gene: -
len: 15
j_gene: TRBJ1-2
v_gene: TRBV27
abundance: once
CDR3aa: CASSFMEGMGYGYTF
CDR3nt: TGTGCCAGCAGTTTTATGGAGGGAATGGGCTATGGCTACACCTTC

d_gene: TRBD2
len: 18
j_gene: TRBJ2-3
v_gene: TRBV4-2
abundance: once
CDR3aa: CASSPSTSGGASTDTQYF
CDR3nt: TGTGCCAGCAGCCCCAGCACTAGCGGGGGTGCTAGCACAGATACGCAGTATTTT